This T cell receptor beta chain was sequenced during a study of blood T cells in healthy people across ages. Study-wide results and limits: Donors of long life had a larger count of naive CD4+ cells and greater diversity than aged donors. Diversity of TCR beta correlated strongly with naive T cell percentage. Across the age range, TCR beta diversity per million T cells fell in a roughly linear way.

Per the germline V gene, CDR1 is SGDLS and CDR2 is YYNGEE. There are 13 residues in the CDR3. V was clipped by 7 bases and J by 4 bases; unmatched bases: 7. A second PCR of roughly 7 to 11 cycles used a sample-barcoded 5' primer and a J-beta primer mix. With 12 random nucleotides, a template-switch adaptor tagged each individual cDNA molecule. TCRdb reanalysed the 5' RACE reads using MiXCR and keeps one entry per CDR3 protein. The sample holds roughly 900,000 distinct CDR3 sequences, around 30% seen once. This clonotype was seen repeatedly, ten times or more. As yet, its antigen is unknown. The chain carries TRBV9 and TRBJ2-5, with TRBD1 matching over 7 bases. The source material was blood. This receptor was taken from an elderly woman in good health. The CDR3: CASGRGSGETQYF. CDR3 bases: TGTGCCAGCGGCAGGGGGTCAGGAGAGACCCAGTACTTC.